This T cell receptor beta chain came from a study of CD8 T cells in ankylosing spondylitis. From the 5' RACE reads, TCRdb called clonotypes with MiXCR, one entry per CDR3 protein. Of under 150,000 distinct CDR3 sequences detected, over 9.5% appear once; the ten largest clones hold about 4%. This clonotype came up many times. The V gene's germline CDR1 is LNHNV and CDR2 YYDKDF (reference sequence). V gave up 0 bases and J gave up 5 bases, with 13 bases separating them. There are 15 residues in the CDR3. This TCR was sampled from a female donor with ankylosing spondylitis or in good health (not recorded which). This sequence joins TRBV15 and TRBJ1-1, with D maybe TRBD1 (5 bases). Sample: blood, either unsorted or a sorted T cell fraction (not recorded which). The CDR3 DNA reads as TGTGCCACCAGCAGAGATGGCAGGGTATTAACTGAAGCTTTCTTT. Translated, it gives CATSRDGRVLTEAFF.